Described below is a single TCR beta chain sequence and its context. This sample was taken from a study of blood T cell repertoires in COVID-19. CDR3 length: 13 amino acids. Looked up from germline, CDR1 is MNHEY and CDR2 is SMNVEV (reference sequence). V was pared by 9 bases and J by 6 bases, with 3 bases of the junction left unmatched. Profiling relied on immunoSEQ multiplex PCR, and the TCRdb table lists in-frame clones only, not all of them. The table records 350,000 to 400,000 clones, about 90% of them present only once. The rearrangement joins TRBV27 to TRBJ2-2; 11 nucleotides line up with TRBD2. The TCR sequence derives from a woman between 25 and 40 years old who had recovered from COVID-19. The specimen sequenced was PBMCs or T cells enriched from blood (not recorded which). In nucleotides, the CDR3 is TGTGCCAGTAGCGGGAGGGCCTCCGGGGAGCTGTTTTTT. Amino acids: CASSGRASGELFF.